This T cell receptor beta chain comes out of a study of PD-1 blockade in classical Hodgkin lymphoma. In the case of this clone: Its matching antigen is unknown.

Germline V gene lookup returns CDR1 KGHSH and CDR2 LQKENI. There are 15 residues in the CDR3. V lost 4 bases and J lost 0, with 10 bases in between. General study findings and limits: Before treatment, complete responders showed about the same diversity as newly diagnosed patients. At C4D1, TCR diversity had climbed significantly for CD4+ cells, though not for CD8+ cells.

Sequenced by immunoSEQ multiplex PCR; TCRdb stores in-frame clones only, minus some. The data show 75,000 to 100,000 clones, 80% to 90% seen once. Every single patient, without exception, relapsed after autologous stem cell transplantation, and brentuximab vedotin exposure varied. The chain joins TRBV18 to TRBJ2-4; no clear D. The source was peripheral blood mononuclear cells (PBMCs), collected before the second cycle of nivolumab. The TCR sequence derives from a human donor with classical Hodgkin lymphoma. CDR3 bases: TGTGCCAGCTCACTAATGACCCTAGCCAAAAACATTCAGTACTTC. This codes for CASSLMTLAKNIQYF. Filled out from reference TRBV18 and TRBJ2-4, the complete variable domain reads NAGVMQNPRHLVRRRGQEARLRCSPMKGHSHVYWYRQLPEEGLKFMVYLQKENIIDESGMPKERFSAEFPKEGPSILRIQQVVRGDSAAYFCASSLMTLAKNIQYFGAGTRLSVL.